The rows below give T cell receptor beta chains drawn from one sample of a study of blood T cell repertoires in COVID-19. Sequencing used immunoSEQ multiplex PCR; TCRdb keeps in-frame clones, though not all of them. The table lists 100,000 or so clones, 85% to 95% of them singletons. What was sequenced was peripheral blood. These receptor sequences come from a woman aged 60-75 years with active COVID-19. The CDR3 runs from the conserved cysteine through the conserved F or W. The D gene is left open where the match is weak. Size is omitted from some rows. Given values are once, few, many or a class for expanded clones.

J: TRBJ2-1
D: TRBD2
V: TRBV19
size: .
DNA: TGTGCCAGTAGAAGCACTAGCGGGAGGGCCCAGGGTGAGCAGTTCTTC
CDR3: CASRSTSGRAQGEQFF

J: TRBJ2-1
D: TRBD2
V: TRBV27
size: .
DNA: TGTGCCAGCAGTCCCAGTCGGACTAGCGGGAGTGGTGAGCAGTTCTTC
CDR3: CASSPSRTSGSGEQFF

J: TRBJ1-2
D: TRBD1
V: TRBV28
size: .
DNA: TGTGCCAGCACTCAACAGGGGGGGAGTAACTATGGCTACACCTTC
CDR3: CASTQQGGSNYGYTF

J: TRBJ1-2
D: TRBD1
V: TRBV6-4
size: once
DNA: TGTGCCAGCAGTGACCTGTGGACAGGGATTATCGATGGCTACACCTTC
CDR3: CASSDLWTGIIDGYTF

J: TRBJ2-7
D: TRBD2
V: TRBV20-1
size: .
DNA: TGCAGTGCTAGATATAGCGGGGAGCAGTACTTC
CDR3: CSARYSGEQYF

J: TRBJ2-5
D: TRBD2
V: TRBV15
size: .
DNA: TGTGCCACCAGCAACCGACTAGCGGGAGTGGAGACCCAGTACTTC
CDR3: CATSNRLAGVETQYF

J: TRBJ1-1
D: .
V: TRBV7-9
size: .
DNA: TGTGCCAGCAGCCCCACAGTTGAAGCTTTCTTT
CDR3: CASSPTVEAFF

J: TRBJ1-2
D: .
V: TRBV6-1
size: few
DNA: TGTGCCAGCAGTGAAACAGGGTATTTCTATGGCTACACCTTC
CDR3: CASSETGYFYGYTF

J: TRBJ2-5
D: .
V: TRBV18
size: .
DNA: TGTGCCAGCTCACCACTTCCAAGGGGGTTGGAGACCCAGTACTTC
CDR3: CASSPLPRGLETQYF

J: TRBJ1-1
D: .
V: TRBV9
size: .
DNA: TGTGCCAGCAGCTTGGGAGGCGGGAACACTGAAGCTTTCTTT
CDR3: CASSLGGGNTEAFF

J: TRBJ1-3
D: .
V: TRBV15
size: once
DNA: TGTGCCACCAGCAGAGACAGGGTGGAAGGAAACACCATATATTTT
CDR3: CATSRDRVEGNTIYF

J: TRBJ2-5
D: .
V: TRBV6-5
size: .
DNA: TGTGCCAGCAGCTCGATCGTTGACAGCCAAGAGACCCAGTACTTC
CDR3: CASSSIVDSQETQYF

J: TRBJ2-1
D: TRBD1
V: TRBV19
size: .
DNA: TGTGCCAGTAGTTCGAGGGACAGGGCTGGTGAGCAGTTCTTC
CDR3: CASSSRDRAGEQFF

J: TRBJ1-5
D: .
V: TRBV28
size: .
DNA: TGTGCCAGCAGCCCTCTGAGGTATAGCAATCAGCCCCAGCATTTT
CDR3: CASSPLRYSNQPQHF

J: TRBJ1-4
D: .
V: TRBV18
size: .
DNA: TGTGCCAGCTCACCACTAACCGGGGATGCTGAAAAACTGTTTTTT
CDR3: CASSPLTGDAEKLFF

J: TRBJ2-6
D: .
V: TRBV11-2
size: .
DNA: TGTGCCAGCAGCTCCCAGGGAACTGGGGCCAACGTCCTGACTTTC
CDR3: CASSSQGTGANVLTF

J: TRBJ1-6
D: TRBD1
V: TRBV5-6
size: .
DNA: TGTGCCAGCAGCGGACAGGGGTTCTATAATTCACCCCTCCACTTT
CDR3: CASSGQGFYNSPLHF

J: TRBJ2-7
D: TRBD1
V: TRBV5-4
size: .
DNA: TGTGCCAGCAGCCAGGACAGGGTCCTGGGGGAGCAGTACTTC
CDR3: CASSQDRVLGEQYF

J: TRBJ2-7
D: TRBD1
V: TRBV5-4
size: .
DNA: TGTGCCAGCAGCTTGGAGCAGGGGGCGTACGAGCAGTACTTC
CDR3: CASSLEQGAYEQYF

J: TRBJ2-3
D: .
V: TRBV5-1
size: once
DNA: TGCGCCAGCAGCGGGGGGTCCACAGATACGCAGTATTTT
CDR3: CASSGGSTDTQYF

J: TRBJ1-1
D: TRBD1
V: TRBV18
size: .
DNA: TGTGCCAGCTCACCACGGGACAGCATTATGAACACTGAAGCTTTCTTT
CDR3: CASSPRDSIMNTEAFF

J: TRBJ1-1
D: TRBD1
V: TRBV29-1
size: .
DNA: TGCAGCGTCCCGACAGGGTCAACTGAAGCTTTCTTT
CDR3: CSVPTGSTEAFF

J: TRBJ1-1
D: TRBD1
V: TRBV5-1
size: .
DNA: TGCGCCAGCAGCTTCACATCAATTGGACAGGGCGGGACTGAAGCTTTCTTT
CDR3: CASSFTSIGQGGTEAFF

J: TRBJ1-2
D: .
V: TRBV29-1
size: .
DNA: TGCAGCGTTGAAGGGGCCGGCAACTATGGCTACACCTTC
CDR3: CSVEGAGNYGYTF

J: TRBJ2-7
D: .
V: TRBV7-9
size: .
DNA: TGTGCCAGCAGCTTGAAGGGGATCGAGCAGTACTTC
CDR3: CASSLKGIEQYF

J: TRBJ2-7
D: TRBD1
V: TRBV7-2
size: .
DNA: TGTGCCAGCAGCCCACCCCCGCGGACAGGGGGCGAGCAGTACTTC
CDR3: CASSPPPRTGGEQYF

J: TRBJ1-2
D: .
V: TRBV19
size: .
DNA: TGTGCCAGTAGTCCCTCCACGGGGGACTACTATGGCTACACCTTC
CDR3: CASSPSTGDYYGYTF

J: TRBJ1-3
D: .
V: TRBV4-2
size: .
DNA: TGTGCCAGCAGCCAAGATGAACAGTCCCGTGGCACCATATATTTT
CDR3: CASSQDEQSRGTIYF

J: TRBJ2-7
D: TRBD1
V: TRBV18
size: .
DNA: TGTGCCAGCTCACCACTCGCCTTAAGGACAGGGCAATCCTACGAGCAGTACTTC
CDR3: CASSPLALRTGQSYEQYF

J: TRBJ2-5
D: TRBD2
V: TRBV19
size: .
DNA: TGTGCCAGTAGTATGGGGTTACTAGCGGGGTTGTACCAAGAGACCCAGTACTTC
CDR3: CASSMGLLAGLYQETQYF

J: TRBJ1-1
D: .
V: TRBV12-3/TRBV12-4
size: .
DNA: TGTGCCAGCAGTTTAGCTAGGGAGTCTGAAGCTTTCTTT
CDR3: CASSLARESEAFF

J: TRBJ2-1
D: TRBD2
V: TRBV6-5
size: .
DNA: TGTGCCAGCAGAGGACTAGCGGTATACAATGAGCAGTTCTTC
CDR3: CASRGLAVYNEQFF

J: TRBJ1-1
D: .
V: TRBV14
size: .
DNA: TGTGCCAGCAGCCTAGGACAGAACACTGAAGCTTTCTTT
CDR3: CASSLGQNTEAFF

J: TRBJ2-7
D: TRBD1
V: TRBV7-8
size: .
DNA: TGTGCCAGCAGCTTAGTAGGGACAGGGCCCTACGAGCAGTACTTC
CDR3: CASSLVGTGPYEQYF

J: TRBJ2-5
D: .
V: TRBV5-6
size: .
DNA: TGTGCCAGCAGCCCAAGCCTTTATCAAGAGACCCAGTACTTC
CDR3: CASSPSLYQETQYF

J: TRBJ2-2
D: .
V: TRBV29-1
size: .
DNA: TGCAGCGTTGAAGCGAGGACCGGGGAGCTGTTTTTT
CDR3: CSVEARTGELFF